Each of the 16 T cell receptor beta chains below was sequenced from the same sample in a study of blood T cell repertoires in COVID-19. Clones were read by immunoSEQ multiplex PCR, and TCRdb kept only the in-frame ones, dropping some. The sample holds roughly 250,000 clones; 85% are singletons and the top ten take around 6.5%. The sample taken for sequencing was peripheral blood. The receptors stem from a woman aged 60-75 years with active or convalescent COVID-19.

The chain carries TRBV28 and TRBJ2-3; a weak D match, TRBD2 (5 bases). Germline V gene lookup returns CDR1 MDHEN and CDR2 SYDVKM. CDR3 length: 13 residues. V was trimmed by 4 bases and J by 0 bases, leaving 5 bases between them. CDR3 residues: CASSSSSTDTQYF. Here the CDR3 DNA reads TGTGCCAGCAGTTCTAGCAGCACAGATACGCAGTATTTT.

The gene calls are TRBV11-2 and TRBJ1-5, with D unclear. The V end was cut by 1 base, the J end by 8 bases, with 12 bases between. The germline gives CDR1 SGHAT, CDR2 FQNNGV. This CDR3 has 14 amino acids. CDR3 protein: CASSLGWAREPQHF. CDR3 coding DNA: TGTGCCAGCAGCTTAGGGTGGGCGAGGGAGCCCCAGCATTTT. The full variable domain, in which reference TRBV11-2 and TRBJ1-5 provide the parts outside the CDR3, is EAGVAQSPRYKIIEKRQSVAFWCNPISGHATLYWYQQILGQGPKLLIQFQNNGVVDDSQLPKDRFSAERLKGVDSTLKIQPAKLEDSAVYLCASSLGWAREPQHFGDGTRLSIL.

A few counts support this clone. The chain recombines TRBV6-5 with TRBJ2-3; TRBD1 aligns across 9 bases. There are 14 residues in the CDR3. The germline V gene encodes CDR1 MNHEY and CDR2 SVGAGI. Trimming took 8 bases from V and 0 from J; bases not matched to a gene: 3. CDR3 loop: CASRTGASTDTQYF. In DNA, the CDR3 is TGTGCCAGCCGGACAGGGGCAAGCACAGATACGCAGTATTTT.

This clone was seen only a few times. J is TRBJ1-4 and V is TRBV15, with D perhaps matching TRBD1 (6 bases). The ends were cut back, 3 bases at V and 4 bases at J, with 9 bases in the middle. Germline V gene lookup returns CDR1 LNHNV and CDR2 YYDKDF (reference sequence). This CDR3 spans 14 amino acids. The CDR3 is CATSRDRYNEKLFF. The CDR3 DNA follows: TGTGCCACCAGCAGGGACAGATATAATGAAAAACTGTTTTTT.

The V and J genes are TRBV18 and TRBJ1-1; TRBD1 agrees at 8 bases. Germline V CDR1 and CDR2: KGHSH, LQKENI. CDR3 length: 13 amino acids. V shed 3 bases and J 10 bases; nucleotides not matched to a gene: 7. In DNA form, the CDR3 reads TGTGCCAGCTCACCCGACAGGGGAAGGTTAGCTTTCTTT. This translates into CASSPDRGRLAFF.

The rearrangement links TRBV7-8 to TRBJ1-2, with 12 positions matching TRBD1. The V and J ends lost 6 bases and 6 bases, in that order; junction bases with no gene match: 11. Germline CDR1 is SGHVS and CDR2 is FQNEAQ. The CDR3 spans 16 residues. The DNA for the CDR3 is TGTGCCAGCAGTCCCAGTGGGGACAGGGGGCTGCATGGCTACACCTTC. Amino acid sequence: CASSPSGDRGLHGYTF.

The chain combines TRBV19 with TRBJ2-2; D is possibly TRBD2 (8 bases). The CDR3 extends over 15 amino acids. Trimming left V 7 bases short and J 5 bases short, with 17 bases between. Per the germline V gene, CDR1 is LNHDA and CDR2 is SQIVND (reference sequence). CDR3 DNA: TGTGCCAGTAACCGACAGGGACTAGGGACCGGGGAGCTGTTTTTT. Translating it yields CASNRQGLGTGELFF.

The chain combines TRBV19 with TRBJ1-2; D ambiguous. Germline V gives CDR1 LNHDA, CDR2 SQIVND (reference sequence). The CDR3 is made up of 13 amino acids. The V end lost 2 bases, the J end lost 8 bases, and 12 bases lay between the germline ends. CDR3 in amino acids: CASSIPPGLGYTF. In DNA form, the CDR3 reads TGTGCCAGTAGTATACCCCCAGGATTAGGCTACACCTTC. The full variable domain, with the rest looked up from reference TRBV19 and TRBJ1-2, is DGGITQSPKYLFRKEGQNVTLSCEQNLNHDAMYWYRQDPGQGLRLIYYSQIVNDFQKGDIAEGYSVSREKKESFPLTVTSAQKNPTAFYLCASSIPPGLGYTFGSGTRLTVV.

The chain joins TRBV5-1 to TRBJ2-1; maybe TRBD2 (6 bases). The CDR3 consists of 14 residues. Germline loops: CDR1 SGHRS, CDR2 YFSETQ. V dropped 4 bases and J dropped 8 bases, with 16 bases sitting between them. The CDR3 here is CASSPQTSSDEQFF. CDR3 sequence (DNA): TGCGCCAGCAGCCCTCAGACTAGTTCTGATGAGCAGTTCTTC.

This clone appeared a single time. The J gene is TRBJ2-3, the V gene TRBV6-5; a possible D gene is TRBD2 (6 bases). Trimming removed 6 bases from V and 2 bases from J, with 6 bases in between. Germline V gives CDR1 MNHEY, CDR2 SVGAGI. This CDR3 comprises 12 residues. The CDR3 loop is CASRDYTDTQYF. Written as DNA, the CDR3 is TGTGCCAGCAGGGACTACACAGATACGCAGTATTTT.

The CDR3 DNA reads TGCGCCAGCAGAAGCGGGGATGGCGAGACCCAGTACTTC. Its protein is CASRSGDGETQYF. The genes are TRBV5-1 and TRBJ2-5; TRBD2 matches at 7 bases. J lost 5 bases, V lost 5 bases, and 6 bases had no gene match. CDR3 size: 13 residues. Germline values: CDR1 SGHRS, CDR2 YFSETQ.

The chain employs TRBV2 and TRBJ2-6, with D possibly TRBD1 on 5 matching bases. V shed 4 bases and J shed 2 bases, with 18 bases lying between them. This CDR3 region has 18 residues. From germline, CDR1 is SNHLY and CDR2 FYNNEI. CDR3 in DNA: TGTGCCAGCAGTGCGTCCCCTACTTACAGGACTGGGGCCAACGTCCTGACTTTC. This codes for CASSASPTYRTGANVLTF.

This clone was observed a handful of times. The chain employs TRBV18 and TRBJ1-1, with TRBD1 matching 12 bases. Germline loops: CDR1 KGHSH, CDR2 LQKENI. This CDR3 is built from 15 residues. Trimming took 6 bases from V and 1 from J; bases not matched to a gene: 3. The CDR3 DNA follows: TGTGCCAGCTCCCTGGGACAGGGGGCGAACACTGAAGCTTTCTTT. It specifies CASSLGQGANTEAFF.

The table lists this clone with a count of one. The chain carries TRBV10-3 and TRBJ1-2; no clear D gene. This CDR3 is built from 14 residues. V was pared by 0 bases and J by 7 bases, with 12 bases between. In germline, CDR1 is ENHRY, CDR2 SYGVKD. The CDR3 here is CAISESTSRAGYTF. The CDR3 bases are TGTGCCATCAGTGAGTCGACTTCAAGAGCTGGCTACACCTTC.

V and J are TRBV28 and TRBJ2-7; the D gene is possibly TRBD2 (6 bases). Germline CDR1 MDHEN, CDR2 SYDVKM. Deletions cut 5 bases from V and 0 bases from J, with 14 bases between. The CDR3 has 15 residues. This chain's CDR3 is CASSPRGGASYEQYV. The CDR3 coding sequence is TGTGCCAGCAGTCCCCGAGGAGGGGCCTCCTACGAGCAGTACGTC.

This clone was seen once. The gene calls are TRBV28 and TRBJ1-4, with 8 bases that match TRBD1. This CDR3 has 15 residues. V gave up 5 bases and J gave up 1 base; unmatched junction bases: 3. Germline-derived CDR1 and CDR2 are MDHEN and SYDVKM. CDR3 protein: CASSPTGGTNEKLFF. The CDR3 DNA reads TGTGCCAGCAGTCCCACAGGGGGAACTAATGAAAAACTGTTTTTT.